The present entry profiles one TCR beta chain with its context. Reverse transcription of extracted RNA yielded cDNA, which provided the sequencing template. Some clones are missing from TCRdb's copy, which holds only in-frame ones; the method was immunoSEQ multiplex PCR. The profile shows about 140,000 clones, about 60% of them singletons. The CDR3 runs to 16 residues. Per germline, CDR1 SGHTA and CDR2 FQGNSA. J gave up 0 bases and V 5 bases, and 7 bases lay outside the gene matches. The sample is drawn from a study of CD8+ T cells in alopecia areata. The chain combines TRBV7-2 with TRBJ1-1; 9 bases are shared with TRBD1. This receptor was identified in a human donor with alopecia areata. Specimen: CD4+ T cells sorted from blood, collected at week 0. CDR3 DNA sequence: TGTGCCAGCAGCCTTAACAGGGGGCTCATGAACACTGAAGCTTTCTTT. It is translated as CASSLNRGLMNTEAFF.